This T cell receptor (beta chain) was recovered during a study of OX40 agonist ivuxolimab in advanced cancers. Turning to the overall study: Ivuxolimab, which targeted the costimulatory receptor OX40 (CD134), was an agonistic, fully human IgG2 monoclonal antibody. Intravenous ivuxolimab was administered to patients every 2 weeks at six dose levels: 0.01, 0.1, 0.3, 1.5, 3 and 10 mg/kg. Among the 52 dose-escalation patients, approximately 20 had hepatocellular carcinoma, roughly 15 melanoma, 9 renal cell carcinoma and 9 head and neck cancer. In the dose-escalation cohort, 75% to 85% of patients were male, and the mean age was 60 years with a range of about 20 to 80. Patients were allowed to have had prior anti-PD-1, anti-PD-L1 or anti-CTLA-4 therapy, and 40% of the dose-escalation patients had previously received checkpoint inhibitors. Partial responses occurred in three dose-escalation patients, of whom one had hepatocellular carcinoma and two had cutaneous melanoma. Peripheral TCRbeta sequencing aimed to test whether ivuxolimab altered TCR sequence diversity and caused clonal T-cell expansion. The paper describes the monotherapy dose-escalation part (N of about 52 patients) of the phase I trial of ivuxolimab. Study-wide findings and limitations: At doses of 0.1 to 3.0 mg/kg, clonal expansion of both CD4+ and CD8+ T cells in blood was seen between baseline and week 6. Low levels of normalized T-cell clonal expansion were also seen in some patients who did not respond. In partial responders in the 0.1-3.0 mg/kg groups, normalized peripheral clonal expansion was found to be among the lowest, especially among CD8+ T cells. Which antigens the clonally expanded peripheral T cells were specific for was not determined. After ivuxolimab, CD8+ T cells had more expanded clones than CD4+ T cells on average.

The trial excluded patients who had a history of autoimmune disease or who were on systemic immunosuppression. Peripheral blood for TCR sequencing was collected from all dose cohorts at baseline, on cycle 4 day 1, and on cycle 7 day 1. The samples were drawn from a first-in-human, open-label, multicenter phase I dose-escalation trial of ivuxolimab. Adults with locally advanced or metastatic melanoma, renal cell carcinoma, hepatocellular carcinoma or head and neck squamous cell carcinoma were enrolled in the trial. Before TCR sequencing, CD4+ T cells and CD8+ T cells were sorted from peripheral blood as separate populations. Deletion took 3 bases off V and 6 bases off J, with a span of 8 bases between the germline ends. CDR1 SGHTS and CDR2 YDEGEE were looked up in the germline V gene. Inclusive of the bounding cysteine and phenylalanine, the CDR3 is 12 residues long. Only the CDR3 portion is preserved as DNA: 36 bases, with reading frame beginning at the first base.

Regarding this clone: It lacks a known antigen. Base qualities are not provided; no much larger clone lies one nucleotide away.

Genomic DNA was extracted from sorted cells for sequencing of the TCRbeta CDR3 region. The immunoSEQ Assay was used to sequence the TCRbeta CDR3 regions. TCRdb's version of the immuneACCESS table is confined to in-frame rearrangements and falls short of the full clone set. An unresolved V gene accounts for under half of the shortfall where checked; the remainder is of unknown origin. The sample data list about 63,000 clones, and 70% to 90% of these were observed just once. Of the sample, roughly 0.75% falls within the top ten clones. Sample: CD4+ or CD8+ T cells sorted from blood, taken in a trial of the OX40 agonist ivuxolimab. The V and J genes are TRBV5-8 and TRBJ2-3, with no reliable assignment of the D segment. The sequence was obtained from an adult with an advanced solid tumor such as melanoma, head and neck, liver or kidney cancer. Here is the DNA: TGTGCCAGCAGCTGGCTGGGGGATACGCAGTATTTT. The encoded protein is CASSWLGDTQYF.